A single sample gave rise to the 20 T cell receptor beta chains below, sequenced in a study of T-cell memory formation after mild COVID-19. TCRdb reanalysed the 5' RACE reads using MiXCR and keeps one entry per CDR3 protein. The table records a few hundred thousand distinct CDR3 sequences, around 27% of them present only once. Input material: PBMCs or a T cell subset sorted from them (not recorded which). The source is an adult woman who had mild COVID-19 (a few samples of this study predate the infection). Cell type and time point are not known.

This clonotype was observed many times. This chain uses TRBV5-1 with TRBJ2-7; 8 bases are a match to TRBD2. The germline gives CDR1 SGHRS, CDR2 YFSETQ. CDR3 length: 14 residues. The J segment lost 4 bases and the V segment lost 5 bases, leaving 8 bases of the junction unmatched. DNA of the CDR3: TGCGCCAGCAGTCCCGGGACTAGTTCATACGAGCAGTACTTC. It codes for CASSPGTSSYEQYF.

The CDR3 region has the DNA TGTGCCAGCAGTCGAGGGGAACTACCGGGGCAAGAGACCCAGTACTTC. This encodes CASSRGELPGQETQYF. This rearrangement joins TRBV7-6 to TRBJ2-5; perhaps D is TRBD1 or TRBD2 (5 bases each). The germline gives CDR1 SGHVS, CDR2 FNYEAQ. V gave up 6 bases and J gave up 2 bases, with 19 bases separating them. This CDR3 is 16 amino acids long.

The chain uses TRBV24-1 and TRBJ2-7, with 13 positions matching TRBD2. The length of the CDR3 is 15 residues. The junction had 5 bases not matched to a gene; V was cut back by 5 bases and J by 5 bases. Germline-derived CDR1 and CDR2 are KGHDR and SFDVKD. Written as DNA, the CDR3 is TGTGCCACCAGTGGGGGGACTAGCGGGAAGGACGAGCAGTACTTC. Its protein is CATSGGTSGKDEQYF.

This clonotype has a handful of counts. The chain combines TRBV18 with TRBJ2-1, with 8 bases that match TRBD1. CDR1 is KGHSH and CDR2 is LQKENI in the germline V gene. This CDR3 has 15 residues. V gave up 0 bases and J gave up 9 bases; unmatched junction bases: 7. CDR3 protein: CASSPPDREHGEQFF. The DNA for the CDR3 is TGTGCCAGCTCACCACCGGACAGGGAACACGGTGAGCAGTTCTTC.

V is TRBV7-2 and J is TRBJ1-4; TRBD1 matches at 7 bases. The V gene's germline CDR1 is SGHTA and CDR2 FQGNSA. The V gene end was trimmed by 1 base and the J gene end by 8 bases; junction bases not matched to a gene: 4. The CDR3 covers 14 residues. CDR3 amino acids: CASSLEGGREKLFF. The CDR3 DNA sequence: TGTGCCAGCAGCTTAGAAGGGGGCCGAGAAAAACTGTTTTTT. The variable domain in full, completed from reference TRBV7-2 and TRBJ1-4, reads GAGVSQSPSNKVTEKGKDVELRCDPISGHTALYWYRQSLGQGLEFLIYFQGNSAPDKSGLPSDRFSAERTGGSVSTLTIQRTQQEDSAVYLCASSLEGGREKLFFGSGTQLSVL.

This chain joins TRBV30 and TRBJ1-1; D not resolved. This CDR3 has 13 residues. Trimming took 5 bases from V and 0 from J, leaving 10 bases between them. Germline CDR1 is GTSNPN and CDR2 is SVGIG (reference sequence). CDR3 protein: CAWSGFLNTEAFF. CDR3 in DNA: TGTGCCTGGTCGGGGTTCCTGAACACTGAAGCTTTCTTT.

This clonotype was seen ten or more times. The chain couples TRBV5-6 to TRBJ1-5; a possible D gene is TRBD1 (5 bases). Germline loops: CDR1 SGHDT, CDR2 YYEEEE. V shed 1 base and J shed 3 bases, with 8 bases lying between them. The CDR3 length is 14 residues. CDR3 sequence (DNA): TGTGCCAGCAGCTTGCAGGGTATCAATCAGCCCCAGCATTTT. Protein: CASSLQGINQPQHF. The full variable domain, rest sourced from reference TRBV5-6 and TRBJ1-5, is DAGVTQSPTHLIKTRGQQVTLRCSPKSGHDTVSWYQQALGQGPQFIFQYYEEEERQRGNFPDRFSGHQFPNYSSELNVNALLLGDSALYLCASSLQGINQPQHFGDGTRLSIL.

V gene TRBV4-2 combines with J gene TRBJ2-2, with D tentatively TRBD1 or TRBD2 (5 bases each). Trimming removed 3 bases at V and 0 bases at J, with 23 bases between. CDR1 LGHNA and CDR2 YNFKEQ come from the germline V gene. The CDR3 sequence is 20 residues long. CDR3 sequence reads: CASSHALGTGRVANTGELFF. The CDR3 DNA reads TGTGCCAGCAGCCACGCTTTGGGGACGGGCCGGGTAGCGAACACCGGGGAGCTGTTTTTT.

This clonotype appeared a few times. V is TRBV7-2 and J is TRBJ2-6; 16 bases line up with TRBD2. J lost 2 bases, V lost 5 bases, and 0 bases had no gene match. Germline loops: CDR1 SGHTA, CDR2 FQGNSA. The length of the CDR3 is 17 residues. CDR3 loop: CASSGTSGRAGANVLTF. CDR3 bases: TGTGCCAGCAGCGGGACTAGCGGGAGGGCTGGGGCCAACGTCCTGACTTTC.

This chain links TRBV7-2 with TRBJ1-3; D might be TRBD1 (6 bases). Trimming left V 2 bases short and J 3 bases short, with 14 bases between. Germline V gives CDR1 SGHTA, CDR2 FQGNSA. This CDR3 has 16 amino acids. CDR3 loop: CASSLNAGALGNTIYF. CDR3 DNA sequence: TGTGCCAGCAGCTTAAATGCGGGGGCGCTTGGAAACACCATATATTTT.

This clonotype was detected a few times. This chain uses TRBV5-6 with TRBJ2-3; D is undetermined. The CDR3 is 13 residues long. Germline CDR1 and CDR2: SGHDT and YYEEEE. The V end was cut by 4 bases, the J end by 5 bases, with 11 bases between. CDR3 loop: CASSRRAQDTQYF. CDR3 coding DNA: TGTGCCAGCAGCCGACGGGCACAAGATACGCAGTATTTT.

A few counts support this clonotype. Written as DNA, the CDR3 is TGTGCCAGCAGGCGGGCAGTATGGAGCAATCAGCCCCAGCATTTT. This translates into CASRRAVWSNQPQHF. The gene calls are TRBV2 and TRBJ1-5; unclear D gene. CDR1 is SNHLY and CDR2 is FYNNEI in the germline V gene. With 6 bases removed from V and 1 base from J, the gap between germline ends came to 13 bases. This CDR3 region has 15 residues.

This chain links TRBV29-1 with TRBJ2-7; TRBD2 is a possible D gene (5 bases). V was trimmed by 6 bases and J by 4 bases, leaving 13 bases between them. The CDR3 runs to 12 residues. CDR1 and CDR2 from the germline V gene are SQVTM and ANQGSEA. DNA for the CDR3: TGCAGCGTGGAGGCCGCCTCGTACGAGCAGTACTTC. Its translation is CSVEAASYEQYF.

This clonotype has only a few counts. J is TRBJ2-5 and V is TRBV4-1, with 7 bases that match TRBD1. Germline lookup yields CDR1 MGHRA and CDR2 YSYEKL. The CDR3 runs to 14 residues. V shed 0 bases, J shed 4 bases, and the junction held 2 bases outside the gene matches. The CDR3 DNA sequence: TGCGCCAGCAGCCAAGAGGACAGGACAGAGACCCAGTACTTC. This translates into CASSQEDRTETQYF.

This clonotype was observed a few times. The rearrangement joins TRBV10-2 to TRBJ2-3, with TRBD2 matching over 12 bases. With V trimmed by 4 bases and J by 2 bases, 7 bases remained unmatched. The germline gives CDR1 WSHSY, CDR2 SAAADI. The CDR3 spans 17 residues. The CDR3 bases are TGCGCCAGCAGTGGGTCTAGCGGGGGGGCTTACACAGATACGCAGTATTTT. Residues: CASSGSSGGAYTDTQYF.

This clonotype was detected only a few times. The rearrangement joins TRBV4-2 to TRBJ2-7; the match to TRBD2 covers 9 bases. Losses at the gene ends were 1 base for V and 3 bases for J; bases not matched to a gene: 7. This CDR3 is 16 amino acids long. Germline-derived CDR1 and CDR2 are LGHNA and YNFKEQ. Written as DNA, the CDR3 is TGTGCCAGCAGCCAAGGATCCCTAGCGGGAATCTACGAGCAGTACTTC. This codes for CASSQGSLAGIYEQYF.

The chain employs TRBV10-3 and TRBJ2-3; 8 positions agree with TRBD2. The trim removed 7 bases at V and 2 bases at J, leaving 5 bases unmatched. CDR1 is ENHRY and CDR2 is SYGVKD in the germline V gene. The CDR3 has 14 residues. Written as DNA, the CDR3 is TGTGCCATCACTCCTAGCGGGTTCACAGATACGCAGTATTTT. Translated: CAITPSGFTDTQYF.

The chain is built from TRBV29-1 and TRBJ2-1, with 8 bases lining up with TRBD1. With 1 base clipped from V and 3 bases from J, the junction kept 5 bases outside the gene matches. CDR1 SQVTM and CDR2 ANQGSEA come from the germline V gene. The CDR3 runs to 15 residues. The CDR3 reads CSVEGEGQGYNEQFF. The CDR3 DNA follows: TGCAGCGTTGAAGGGGAAGGACAGGGCTACAATGAGCAGTTCTTC.

The chain uses TRBV3-1 and TRBJ2-1; D remains ambiguous. This CDR3 comprises 11 residues. Germline V gene data show CDR1 as LGHDT and CDR2 as YNNKEL (reference sequence). Deletions cut 3 bases from V and 8 bases from J, with 5 bases between. CDR3 DNA: TGTGCCAGCAGCCAGGGTTATGAGCAGTTCTTC. Translating it yields CASSQGYEQFF.

This clonotype was seen a few times. V and J are TRBV7-6 and TRBJ2-1, with a possible D match to TRBD2 (6 bases). V lost 6 bases and J lost 3, with 12 bases in between. The CDR3 is made up of 14 amino acids. The germline gives CDR1 SGHVS, CDR2 FNYEAQ. The CDR3 protein is CASSDRDFYNEQFF. The CDR3, as DNA: TGTGCCAGCAGTGATCGGGACTTCTACAATGAGCAGTTCTTC.